These 3 T cell receptor beta chains were sequenced from one sample in a study of T cell responses to AZD1222 COVID-19 vaccine. Produced via immunoSEQ multiplex PCR; TCRdb's table is partial and in-frame only. The sample shows about 98,000 clones, 70% to 90% of them seen only once. Material: peripheral blood, obtained on day 0 of AZD1222 vaccination. The receptors shown here come from an adult in good health.

V and J are TRBV20-1 and TRBJ1-4, with unresolved D. CDR1 is DFQATT and CDR2 is SNEGSKA in the germline V gene (reference sequence). The CDR3 sequence is 10 residues long. V was cut by 6 bases and J by 8 bases, with 7 bases left in between. The CDR3 loop reads CSAQAEKLFF. CDR3 nucleotides: TGCAGTGCCCAGGCGGAAAAACTGTTTTTT.

The CDR3 is CASSPTRTGGTGELFF. The CDR3 bases are TGTGCCAGCTCTCCGACTAGGACAGGGGGCACCGGGGAGCTGTTTTTT. The chain carries TRBV18 and TRBJ2-2; 10 bases match TRBD1. The CDR3 sequence is 16 residues long. The germline CDR1 and CDR2 sequences are KGHSH and LQKENI. Trimming cost V 6 bases and J 4 bases; bases outside gene matches: 8. The whole variable domain, filled in from reference TRBV18 and TRBJ2-2, reads NAGVMQNPRHLVRRRGQEARLRCSPMKGHSHVYWYRQLPEEGLKFMVYLQKENIIDESGMPKERFSAEFPKEGPSILRIQQVVRGDSAAYFCASSPTRTGGTGELFFGEGSRLTVL.

The chain uses TRBV6-6 and TRBJ2-7; D remains ambiguous. Germline V gene sequence: CDR1 MNHNY, CDR2 SVGAGI (reference sequence). The V gene lost 6 bases and the J gene lost 0 bases, with 12 bases spanning the gap. The CDR3 length is 14 residues. CDR3 in amino acids: CASRPTRDSYEQYF. In DNA, the CDR3 is TGTGCCAGCAGGCCGACAAGAGACTCCTACGAGCAGTACTTC.